Detailed here is one T cell receptor (beta chain). The antigen remains unidentified. TCRdb's copy holds only in-frame clones and misses some; the assay was immunoSEQ multiplex PCR. The sample contains around 130,000 clones, about 86% of which appear only once. Losses at the gene ends were 5 bases for V and 3 bases for J; bases not matched to a gene: 16. Germline V gene data show CDR1 as SEHNR and CDR2 as FQNEAQ (reference sequence). This CDR3 has 18 amino acids. The data belong to a study of T cell responses to AZD1222 COVID-19 vaccine. Study as a whole: Second-dose groups at about 4 or about 12 weeks were pooled.

Notes on the study in general: The donors showed a predominance of white British ancestry and of females, with possible underestimation of clonal diversity. Across spike, vaccine-associated CD4 TCRs were found, dominant at 160-218 and 743-854. Close to half of spike-specific TCRs reportedly recognize unmutated variant regions.

This chain uses TRBV7-9 with TRBJ1-5, with 7 bases aligning to TRBD1. Specimen: peripheral blood, collected on day 0 of AZD1222 vaccination. The clonotype comes from an adult in good health. CDR3 DNA: TGTGCCAGCAGCCCCGACGACAGGGCTTTCACCCCCAATCAGCCCCAGCATTTT. This encodes CASSPDDRAFTPNQPQHF. The full variable domain, completed using reference TRBV7-9 and TRBJ1-5, is DTGVSQNPRHKITKRGQNVTFRCDPISEHNRLYWYRQTLGQGPEFLTYFQNEAQLEKSRLLSDRFSAERPKGSFSTLEIQRTEQGDSAMYLCASSPDDRAFTPNQPQHFGDGTRLSIL.